A selection of T cell receptor beta chains follows, all from one sample in a study of blood T cell repertoires in COVID-19. Profiling relied on immunoSEQ multiplex PCR, and the TCRdb table lists in-frame clones only, not all of them. The table records more than 110,000 clones, roughly 86% of them present only once. The sequenced sample was peripheral blood. These receptors were collected from a man aged 45 to 65 with active or convalescent COVID-19. Both conserved end residues are part of each CDR3. Each record gives: J gene, D gene, V gene, clone size, CDR3 DNA, CDR3 protein. D genes are given only for firm matches. A row's size may be missing; if present it is once, few, many or a size class.

J: TRBJ2-7; D: NA; V: TRBV27; size: NA; DNA: TGTGCCAGCTCACAGACGGGACAAGGCCGTTACGAGCAGTACTTC; CDR3: CASSQTGQGRYEQYF
J: TRBJ1-2; D: NA; V: TRBV28; size: NA; DNA: TGTGCCAGCAGTTTCCCCTGGTCCAGTAATGGCTACACCTTC; CDR3: CASSFPWSSNGYTF
J: TRBJ2-1; D: NA; V: TRBV7-9; size: NA; DNA: TGTGCCAGCAGCTTAGGACAACTGAGCTCCTACAATGAGCAGTTCTTC; CDR3: CASSLGQLSSYNEQFF
J: TRBJ1-2; D: NA; V: TRBV2; size: NA; DNA: TGTGCCAGCAGTGATTCGGGTCTCGGCTATGGCTACACCTTC; CDR3: CASSDSGLGYGYTF
J: TRBJ2-7; D: NA; V: TRBV5-1; size: NA; DNA: TGCGCCAGCAGCTTGGAACAGGTTAGCGAGCAGTACTTC; CDR3: CASSLEQVSEQYF
J: TRBJ1-5; D: NA; V: TRBV5-1; size: NA; DNA: TGCGCCAGGTGGACCGGGGGGGTATGTAGCAATCAGCCCCAGCATTTT; CDR3: CARWTGGVCSNQPQHF
J: TRBJ2-1; D: TRBD1; V: TRBV18; size: NA; DNA: TGTGCCAGCTCACCCCCGGGACAGAGATACAATGAGCAGTTCTTC; CDR3: CASSPPGQRYNEQFF
J: TRBJ2-1; D: TRBD2; V: TRBV4-3; size: NA; DNA: TGCGCCAGCAGCCAAGTCACTAGCGGGAGATATGAGCAGTTCTTC; CDR3: CASSQVTSGRYEQFF
J: TRBJ2-7; D: TRBD2; V: TRBV7-2; size: NA; DNA: TGTGCCAGCAGCTTAAACCCGGGACTAGCGGGAGGGGGCGAGCAGTACTTC; CDR3: CASSLNPGLAGGGEQYF
J: TRBJ1-2; D: TRBD1; V: TRBV19; size: NA; DNA: TGTGCCAGTAGTATATGGACAGGGGGCACGAATGGCTACACCTTC; CDR3: CASSIWTGGTNGYTF
J: TRBJ2-7; D: TRBD1; V: TRBV5-5; size: NA; DNA: TGTGCCAGCAGCCATCGGACAGGGGGTTCCTACGAGCAGTACTTC; CDR3: CASSHRTGGSYEQYF
J: TRBJ1-6; D: NA; V: TRBV7-9; size: NA; DNA: TGTGCCAGCAGCCGTCAAGGGGCTTATTCACCCCTCCACTTT; CDR3: CASSRQGAYSPLHF
J: TRBJ2-3; D: TRBD2; V: TRBV11-2; size: NA; DNA: TGTGCCAGCAGCTTCCGCGGGAGGGCCTTTGTCACAGATACGCAGTATTTT; CDR3: CASSFRGRAFVTDTQYF
J: TRBJ1-2; D: TRBD1; V: TRBV6-4; size: NA; DNA: TGTGCCAGCATGGGACAGTCTAACTATGGCTACACCTTC; CDR3: CASMGQSNYGYTF
J: TRBJ2-7; D: NA; V: TRBV27; size: NA; DNA: TGTGCCAGCAGCGGGGGAGCCTACGAGCAGTACTTC; CDR3: CASSGGAYEQYF
J: TRBJ2-5; D: NA; V: TRBV23-1; size: NA; DNA: TGCGCCAGCAGACGGACAGCTAGAACTTGGTACCAAGAGACCCAGTACTTC; CDR3: CASRRTARTWYQETQYF
J: TRBJ2-5; D: TRBD2; V: TRBV9; size: few; DNA: TGTGCCAGCAGCGTAGCAGATGGGAGGGAAGGAGAAGAGACCCAGTACTTC; CDR3: CASSVADGREGEETQYF
J: TRBJ2-3; D: NA; V: TRBV27; size: NA; DNA: TGTGCCAGCAGTATTGCGTATAGCACAGATACGCAGTATTTT; CDR3: CASSIAYSTDTQYF
J: TRBJ1-1; D: TRBD1; V: TRBV6-2/TRBV6-3; size: NA; DNA: TGTGCCAGCAGCCCTCTCGGGACAGGGGGCACTGAAGCTTTCTTT; CDR3: CASSPLGTGGTEAFF
J: TRBJ2-7; D: NA; V: TRBV28; size: NA; DNA: TGTGCCAGCAGTTTATCCAGGGGGAGGTGGGCCGAGCAGTACTTC; CDR3: CASSLSRGRWAEQYF
J: TRBJ2-1; D: TRBD2; V: TRBV13; size: NA; DNA: TGTGCCAGCAGCTTAGGCCGGATAGCGGGAGGCCCCAATGAGCAGTTCTTC; CDR3: CASSLGRIAGGPNEQFF
J: TRBJ2-7; D: NA; V: TRBV5-5; size: NA; DNA: TGTGCCAGCAGCTATGGACGGCAGGGGACCTACGAGCAGTACTTC; CDR3: CASSYGRQGTYEQYF